This passage covers 8 T cell receptor beta chains from one sample sequenced in a study of blood T cell repertoires in COVID-19. The method was immunoSEQ multiplex PCR; TCRdb's version includes in-frame clones alone and lacks a portion of them. This table has 110,000 or so clones, around 81% appearing once. What was sequenced was peripheral blood. These TCRs come from a human donor in a cohort sampled during active COVID-19.

In this sample, this clone turned up a few times. CDR3 in amino acids: CASRGDSPKNTEAFF. The CDR3 coding sequence is TGTGCCAGCAGAGGAGACAGCCCTAAGAACACTGAAGCTTTCTTT. J is TRBJ1-1 and V is TRBV27; possibly TRBD1 for D (5 bases). Trimming stripped 6 bases from V and 1 base from J, with 15 bases between. Germline lookup yields CDR1 MNHEY and CDR2 SMNVEV (reference sequence). The CDR3 spans 15 residues.

There are a few counts of this clone. The J gene is TRBJ2-6, the V gene TRBV18, with 10 bases aligning to TRBD2. The CDR3 consists of 15 residues. Looked up from germline, CDR1 is KGHSH and CDR2 is LQKENI. J gave up 9 bases and V 6 bases, and 8 bases lay outside the gene matches. CDR3 bases: TGTGCCAGCTCGAGGACTAGCGGAGACTACAACGTCCTGACTTTC. Protein sequence: CASSRTSGDYNVLTF.

This clone was found a few times. This chain connects TRBV28 to TRBJ1-1; D possibly corresponds to TRBD1 (6 bases). The CDR3 loop spans 11 amino acids. Germline CDR1 MDHEN, CDR2 SYDVKM. V was trimmed by 5 bases and J by 10 bases, leaving 11 bases between them. The CDR3 DNA is TGTGCCAGCAGTCTGAGGGGGATAGCTTTCTTT. Translating it yields CASSLRGIAFF.

The V and J genes are TRBV6-2 or TRBV6-3 and TRBJ2-7; TRBD1 aligns across 7 bases. Trimming at V came to 5 bases and at J to 6 bases, leaving 4 bases not matched to a gene. Germline assignment: CDR1 MNHEY and CDR2 SVGEGT. The CDR3 totals 12 residues. CDR3 residues: CASSDRAREQYF. CDR3 nucleotides: TGTGCCAGCAGTGACAGGGCTCGCGAGCAGTACTTC.

The sample holds a few counts of this clone. This chain uses TRBV18 with TRBJ2-2, with D possibly matching TRBD1 (6 bases). The CDR3 has 15 amino acids. Trimming took off 2 bases at V and 2 bases at J, with 9 bases between the two ends. CDR1 is KGHSH and CDR2 is LQKENI in the germline V gene. The DNA for the CDR3 is TGTGCCAGCTCACCAATAGGGACAAACACCGGGGAGCTGTTTTTT. It yields the protein CASSPIGTNTGELFF.

The chain carries TRBV25-1 and TRBJ1-5; 10 bases are shared with TRBD1. The V and J ends lost 8 bases and 3 bases, in that order; junction bases with no gene match: 4. Germline CDR1 and CDR2: MGHDK and SYGVNS. The CDR3 has 14 residues. The CDR3 DNA is TGTGCCAGCGGAGGGACAGGGGACAATCAGCCCCAGCATTTT. Amino acids: CASGGTGDNQPQHF.

This clone was counted a single time. The rearrangement joins TRBV21-1 to TRBJ1-2. TRBV21-1 is noted as a pseudogene. The length of the CDR3 is 18 residues. CDR3 loop: CASSNLREVPLWDYGYTF. DNA of the CDR3: TGTGCCAGCAGCAATCTCAGGGAGGTCCCTTTATGGGACTATGGCTACACCTTC.

The J gene is TRBJ2-4, the V gene TRBV27; TRBD2 aligns across 7 bases. V dropped 7 bases and J dropped 3; count of bases not matched to a gene: 9. Germline V gene sequence: CDR1 MNHEY, CDR2 SMNVEV (reference sequence). The CDR3 has 15 amino acids. The chain's CDR3 is CASMSGEGGKNIQYF. The DNA of the CDR3 is TGTGCCAGCATGTCGGGGGAGGGTGGCAAAAACATTCAGTACTTC.